This T cell receptor (beta chain) was captured in a study of blood T cell repertoires in COVID-19. Across the study: Spain, Italy and the United States supplied samples that represented acute and convalescent COVID-19. Nucleic acid was either cDNA or gDNA, and it came from T cells, B-cell-depleted T cells, or PBMCs.

Seattle patients were enrolled during active infection and followed longitudinally. V was pared by 3 bases and J by 2 bases, with 12 bases between. CDR3 length: 14 amino acids. CDR1 and CDR2 from the germline V gene are DFQATT and SNEGSKA (reference sequence). Source study methods: Quantification of nucleated cells was approximated via reference gene primer amplification. The method was immunoSEQ multiplex PCR; TCRdb's version includes in-frame clones alone and lacks a portion of them. Clone size and the V and J calls come from that table; the DNA yielded D and trimming. The data contain 430,000 or so clones, 70% to 90% of them seen just once; the ten biggest clones take up roughly 0.87%.

This receptor was obtained from a young man with COVID-19, enrolled during active disease. The rearrangement joins TRBV20-1 to TRBJ2-3; D is possibly TRBD2 (6 bases). Sequenced input: peripheral blood. The chain's CDR3 is CSASGGTYTDTQYF. Written as DNA, the CDR3 is TGCAGTGCTAGTGGCGGGACGTACACAGATACGCAGTATTTT.